A selection of T cell receptor beta chains follows, all from one sample in a study of blood T cell repertoires in COVID-19. The protocol was immunoSEQ multiplex PCR, while the TCRdb copy is restricted to in-frame clones and leaves out a portion. There are around 700,000 clones in the sample; 80% to 90% occur only once, and about 0.24% lies in the top ten. Sample: peripheral blood. The receptors were gathered from a woman between 18 and 29 years old with acute or convalescent COVID-19. CDR3s include the opening cysteine and the closing phenylalanine or tryptophan. D genes are given only for firm matches. The size entry is marked missing in some rows and otherwise reads once, few, many or a size class.

CDR3 protein | CDR3 DNA | clone size | D gene | J gene | V gene
CASSRGGRDTGELFF | TGTGCCAGCAGTAGGGGTGGCCGAGACACCGGGGAGCTGTTTTTT | - | - | TRBJ2-2 | TRBV11-2
CASSYRDKDTQYF | TGTGCCAGCAGTTACCGGGACAAAGATACGCAGTATTTT | - | - | TRBJ2-3 | TRBV6-5
CASSRQLGATNEKLFF | TGTGCCAGCAGTCGACAGTTAGGGGCAACTAATGAAAAACTGTTTTTT | - | - | TRBJ1-4 | TRBV3-1/TRBV3-2
CASSESRNYGYTF | TGTGCCAGCTCAGAGTCAAGAAACTATGGCTACACCTTC | - | - | TRBJ1-2 | TRBV18
CASSWGGGSEAFF | TGTGCCAGCAGTTGGGGAGGGGGTTCTGAAGCTTTCTTT | once | - | TRBJ1-1 | TRBV27
CASSLRESYGYTF | TGTGCCAGCAGCTTACGGGAGTCCTATGGCTACACCTTC | - | - | TRBJ1-2 | TRBV7-8
CASSSHGTSGGSTDTQYF | TGTGCCAGCAGCTCGCACGGGACTAGCGGGGGATCCACAGATACGCAGTATTTT | - | TRBD2 | TRBJ2-3 | TRBV7-3
CASSFLDRNTEAFF | TGTGCCAGCAGCTTCCTAGACAGGAACACTGAAGCTTTCTTT | - | - | TRBJ1-1 | TRBV5-6
CAWSVGRGSSYTF | TGTGCCTGGAGTGTTGGAAGGGGGTCAAGCTACACCTTC | - | - | TRBJ1-2 | TRBV30
CASSLGQGSTDTQYF | TGCGCCAGCAGCTTGGGCCAGGGAAGCACAGATACGCAGTATTTT | - | - | TRBJ2-3 | TRBV5-1
CASSLAVLSYSGQFF | TGTGCCAGCAGCTTAGCTGTCCTCAGTTATTCGGGGCAGTTCTTC | - | - | TRBJ2-1 | TRBV7-9
CASSLDRQEDEKLFF | TGTGCCAGCAGCTTAGATCGGCAGGAGGATGAAAAACTGTTTTTT | - | - | TRBJ1-4 | TRBV7-8
CASNSSPPPATDSRDSNQPQHF | TGTGCCAGCAATTCCAGTCCTCCTCCTGCTACTGACAGTCGAGATAGCAATCAGCCCCAGCATTTT | few | - | TRBJ1-5 | TRBV27
CASSQEFTAISYGYTF | TGCGCCAGCAGCCAAGAGTTCACAGCTATATCCTATGGCTACACCTTC | - | - | TRBJ1-2 | TRBV4-1
CASSTGERGVYNSPLHF | TGCGCCAGCAGCACGGGAGAAAGGGGCGTATATAATTCACCCCTCCACTTT | - | - | TRBJ1-6 | TRBV5-1
CASSSVSRVKGPKRYGYTF | TGTGCCAGCAGCTCCGTTTCCAGGGTCAAAGGTCCCAAACGCTATGGCTACACCTTC | - | - | TRBJ1-2 | TRBV21-1
CASSPGRFNTEAFF | TGCGCCAGCAGCCCGGGAAGGTTTAACACTGAAGCTTTCTTT | once | - | TRBJ1-1 | TRBV4-1